This TCR beta chain was retrieved from a study of blood T cells in healthy people across ages. Overall study results and limits: With age, beta diversity per million T cells declined roughly linearly, significantly by 30 to 40. Naive and antigen-experienced cells were not separated, limiting conclusive comparison.

Alongside a J-beta primer mix, a sample-barcoded 5' primer served in a second PCR lasting about 7 to 11 cycles. Each CDR3 protein is one row after TCRdb ran MiXCR on the 5' RACE reads. The table includes some 1.5 million distinct CDR3 sequences, approximately 43% detected once. Per-sample PBMC isolation yielded at least 7 million cells. With respect to this clonotype: No antigen is known for it.

The trim removed 0 bases at V and 8 bases at J, leaving 21 bases unmatched. The length of the CDR3 is 19 residues. CDR1 and CDR2 (germline): DFQATT, SNEGSKA (reference sequence). The source is a woman under 30 in good health. The rearrangement joins TRBV20-1 to TRBJ2-3; 9 nucleotides match TRBD2. Source material: blood. The CDR3: CSARDYFAGGPMPKATQYF. CDR3 coding DNA: TGCAGTGCTAGAGATTACTTCGCGGGGGGGCCGATGCCTAAAGCTACGCAGTATTTT.